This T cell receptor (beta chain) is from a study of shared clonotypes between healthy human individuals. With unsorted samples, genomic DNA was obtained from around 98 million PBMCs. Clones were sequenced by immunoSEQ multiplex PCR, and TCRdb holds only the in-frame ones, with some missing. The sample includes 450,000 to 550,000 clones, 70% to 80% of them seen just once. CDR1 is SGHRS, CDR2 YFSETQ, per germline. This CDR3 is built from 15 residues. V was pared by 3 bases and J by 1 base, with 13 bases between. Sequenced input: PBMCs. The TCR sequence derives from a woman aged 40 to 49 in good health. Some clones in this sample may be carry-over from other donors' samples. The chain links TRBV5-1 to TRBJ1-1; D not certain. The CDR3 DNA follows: TGCGCCAGCAGCTCGTTGGACCCCTGGAACACTGAAGCTTTCTTT. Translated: CASSSLDPWNTEAFF.